This T cell receptor (beta chain) was recovered during a study of response to subunit inactivated influenza vaccine. Study-level findings and limits: It was suggested by the authors that few new T cells are recruited by each seasonal influenza vaccination.

Turning to this clonotype: No antigen is known for it.

Germline values: CDR1 SGHDN, CDR2 FVKESK. This CDR3 contains 15 residues. Trimming took 1 base from V and 10 from J; bases not matched to a gene: 8. Each CDR3 protein is one row after TCRdb ran MiXCR on the RT-PCR reads. The repertoire includes about 190,000 distinct CDR3 sequences, approximately 14% of them detected once, and roughly 24% sits in the top ten. V and J are TRBV14 and TRBJ2-1; TRBD2 matches at 9 bases. This sequence originates from a man between 50 and 59 years old who received an inactivated influenza vaccine. The source was CD8+ T cells sorted from PBMCs, collected about 5 days after vaccination. CDR3 sequence (DNA): TGTGCCAGCAGCCAAGGGGGACTAGCTTTTTACGAGCAGTTCTTC. Encoded protein: CASSQGGLAFYEQFF.